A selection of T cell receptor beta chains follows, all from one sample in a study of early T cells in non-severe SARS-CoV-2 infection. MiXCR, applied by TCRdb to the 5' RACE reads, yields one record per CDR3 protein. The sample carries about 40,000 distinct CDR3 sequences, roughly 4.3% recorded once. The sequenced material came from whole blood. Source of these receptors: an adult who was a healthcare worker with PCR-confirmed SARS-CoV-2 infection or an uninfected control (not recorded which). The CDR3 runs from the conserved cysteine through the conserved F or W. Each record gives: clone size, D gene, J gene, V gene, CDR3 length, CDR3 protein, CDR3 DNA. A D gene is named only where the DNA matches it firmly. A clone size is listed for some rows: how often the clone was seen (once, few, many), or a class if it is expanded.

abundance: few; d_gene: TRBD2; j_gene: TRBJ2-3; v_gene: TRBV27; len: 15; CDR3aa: CASSLRLASTDTQYF; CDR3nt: TGTGCCAGCAGTTTAAGACTAGCGAGCACAGATACGCAGTATTTT
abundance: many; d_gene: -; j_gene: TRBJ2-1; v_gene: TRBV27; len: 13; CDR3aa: CASSSGGPDEQFF; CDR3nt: TGTGCCAGCAGTTCAGGCGGGCCTGATGAGCAGTTCTTC
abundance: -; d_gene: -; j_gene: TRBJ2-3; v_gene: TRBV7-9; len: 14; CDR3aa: CASSLNDPRDTQYF; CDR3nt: TGTGCCAGCAGCTTAAACGACCCGCGAGATACGCAGTATTTT
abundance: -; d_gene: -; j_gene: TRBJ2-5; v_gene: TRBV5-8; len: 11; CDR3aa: CASSLAGSLYF; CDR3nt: TGTGCCAGCAGCTTGGCCGGTTCCCTCTACTTC
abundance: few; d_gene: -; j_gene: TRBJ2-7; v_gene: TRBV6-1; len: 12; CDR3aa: CASRDATYEQYF; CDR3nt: TGTGCCAGCAGGGACGCGACCTACGAGCAGTACTTC
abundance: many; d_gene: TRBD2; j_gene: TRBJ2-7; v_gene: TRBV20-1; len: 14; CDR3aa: CSARTSGGLWEQYF; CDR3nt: TGCAGTGCCCGGACTAGCGGGGGCCTCTGGGAGCAGTACTTC
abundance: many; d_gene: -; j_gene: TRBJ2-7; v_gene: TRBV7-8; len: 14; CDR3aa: CASSPDSSYGEQYF; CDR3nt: TGTGCCAGCAGCCCCGACAGTAGCTACGGCGAGCAGTACTTC
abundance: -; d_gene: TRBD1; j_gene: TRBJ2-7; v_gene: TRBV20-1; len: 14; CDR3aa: CSARVKDRQDEQYF; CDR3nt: TGCAGTGCTAGAGTAAAGGACAGGCAAGACGAGCAGTACTTC
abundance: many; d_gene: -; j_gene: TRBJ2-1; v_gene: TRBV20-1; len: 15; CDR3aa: CSARDSGLGVDEQFF; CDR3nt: TGCAGTGCTAGGGACTCGGGACTGGGGGTAGATGAGCAGTTCTTC
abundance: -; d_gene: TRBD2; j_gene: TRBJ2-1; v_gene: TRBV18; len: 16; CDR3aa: CASSPPGAGGPYEQFF; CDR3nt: TGTGCCAGCTCACCGCCTGGAGCGGGAGGGCCCTATGAGCAGTTCTTC
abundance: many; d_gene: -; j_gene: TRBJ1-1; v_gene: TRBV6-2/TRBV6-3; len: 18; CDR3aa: CASSRTPPWGLMDTEAFF; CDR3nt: TGTGCCAGCAGCCGGACTCCTCCTTGGGGGCTTATGGACACTGAAGCTTTCTTT
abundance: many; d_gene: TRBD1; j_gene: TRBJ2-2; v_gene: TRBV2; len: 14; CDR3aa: CASMGQLNTGELFF; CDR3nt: TGTGCCAGCATGGGACAGCTGAACACCGGGGAGCTGTTTTTT
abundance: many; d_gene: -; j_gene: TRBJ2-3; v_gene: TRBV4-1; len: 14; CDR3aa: CASSPNREVHTQYF; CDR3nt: TGCGCCAGCAGCCCCAATAGGGAAGTGCATACGCAGTATTTT
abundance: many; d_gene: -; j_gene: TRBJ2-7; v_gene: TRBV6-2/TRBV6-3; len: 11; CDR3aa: CASSWGYEQYF; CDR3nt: TGTGCCAGCAGTTGGGGGTACGAGCAGTACTTC
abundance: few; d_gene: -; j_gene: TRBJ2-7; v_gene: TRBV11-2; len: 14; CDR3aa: CASSMRAVTYEQYF; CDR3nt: TGTGCCAGCAGCATGCGGGCCGTAACTTACGAGCAGTACTTC
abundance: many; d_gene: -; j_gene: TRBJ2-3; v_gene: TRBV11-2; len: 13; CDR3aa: CASNLLLTDTQYF; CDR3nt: TGTGCCAGCAACTTACTCCTGACAGATACGCAGTATTTT
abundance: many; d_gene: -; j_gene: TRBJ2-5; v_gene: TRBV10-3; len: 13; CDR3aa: CAISESAQETQYF; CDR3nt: TGTGCCATCAGTGAATCAGCCCAAGAGACCCAGTACTTC
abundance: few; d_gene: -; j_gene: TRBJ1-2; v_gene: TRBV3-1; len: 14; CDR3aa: CASSHHNQGHGYTF; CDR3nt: TGTGCCAGCAGCCATCATAACCAGGGACATGGCTACACCTTC
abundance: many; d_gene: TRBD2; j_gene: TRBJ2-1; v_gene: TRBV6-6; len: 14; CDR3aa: CASTPGTSGHEQFF; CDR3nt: TGTGCCAGCACGCCTGGGACTAGCGGACACGAGCAGTTCTTC
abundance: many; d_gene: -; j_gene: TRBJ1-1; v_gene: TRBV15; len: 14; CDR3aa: CATSSHRLNTEAFF; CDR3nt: TGTGCCACCAGCAGCCACAGGCTGAACACTGAAGCTTTCTTT
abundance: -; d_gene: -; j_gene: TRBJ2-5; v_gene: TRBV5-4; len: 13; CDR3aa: CASSLVQGETQYF; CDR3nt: TGTGCCAGCAGCTTAGTACAGGGAGAGACCCAGTACTTC
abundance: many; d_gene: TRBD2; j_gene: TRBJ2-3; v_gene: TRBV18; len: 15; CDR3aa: CASSPPTSGTDTQYF; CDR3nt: TGTGCCAGCTCACCACCCACTAGCGGCACAGATACGCAGTATTTT
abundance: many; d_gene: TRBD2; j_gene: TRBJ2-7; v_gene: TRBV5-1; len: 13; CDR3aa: CASSWEGTYEQYF; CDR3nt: TGCGCCAGCAGCTGGGAGGGAACCTACGAGCAGTACTTC
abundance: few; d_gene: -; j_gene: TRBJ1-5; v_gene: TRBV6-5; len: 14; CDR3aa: CASSDTYSNQPQHF; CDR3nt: TGTGCCAGCAGTGATACCTATAGCAATCAGCCCCAGCATTTT